This TCR beta chain emerged from a study of blood T cell repertoires in COVID-19. Original processing methods: Scientists estimated how many nucleated cells there were by amplifying reference gene primers. Assay: immunoSEQ multiplex PCR; the TCRdb copy retains only in-frame clones and omits some. V and J calls and clone size are given by that table; D and trimming were obtained from the DNA. The table has 100,000 or so clones, approximately 90% seen once. Sequencing used peripheral blood. The TCR originated in a man aged 50 to 60 with acute or convalescent COVID-19.

The CDR3 nucleotides are TGTGCCAGCAGTCTCCTCTCTGGAAACACCATATATTTT. Amino acids: CASSLLSGNTIYF. The rearrangement uses TRBV2 and TRBJ1-3; D remains ambiguous. V lost 5 bases and J lost 0, with 5 bases in between. Germline lookup yields CDR1 SNHLY and CDR2 FYNNEI. This CDR3 has 13 residues.